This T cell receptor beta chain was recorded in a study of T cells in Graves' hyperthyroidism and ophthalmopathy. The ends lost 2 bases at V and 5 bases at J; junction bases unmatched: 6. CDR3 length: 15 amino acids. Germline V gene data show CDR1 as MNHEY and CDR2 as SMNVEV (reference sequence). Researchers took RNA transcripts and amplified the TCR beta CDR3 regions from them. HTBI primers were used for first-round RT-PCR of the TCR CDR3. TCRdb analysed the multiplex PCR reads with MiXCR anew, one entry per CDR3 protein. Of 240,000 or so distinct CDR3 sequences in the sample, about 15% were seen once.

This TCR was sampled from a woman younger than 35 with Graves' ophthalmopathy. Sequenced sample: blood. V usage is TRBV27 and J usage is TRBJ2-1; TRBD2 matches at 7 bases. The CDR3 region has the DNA TGTGCCAGCAGTTTAGGTCTAGCGGTGGACAATGAGCAGTTCTTC. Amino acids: CASSLGLAVDNEQFF.